This T cell receptor beta chain was observed in a study of CDR3 diversity in severe acne (dated by TCRdb to between 2018 and 2021). Trimming accounts for 3 bases at V and 2 bases at J, while the number of junction bases matched to no gene is 6. The CDR1 and CDR2 encoded by the germline V gene (reference sequence) are DFQATT and SNEGSKA. From the cysteine through the phenylalanine, the CDR3 covers 14 amino acids. Left in the record is the CDR3 DNA by itself, 42 bases read in frame from the first base. To note about this clonotype: This receptor's antigen is unknown. Base qualities are missing; no much larger clone stands one base away.

The library was built by means of PCR. Sequencing was performed on an Illumina HiSeq 2000. Starting from the raw public reads, TCRdb applied fastp trimming at Q25, assembled clones with MiXCR and retained in-frame beta chains. Here each entry gathers all rows of one CDR3 protein and keeps the most common genes and DNA. This sample gives approximately 90,000 distinct CDR3 sequences in total; about 52% of them show up just once. In total, the top ten clones hold around a tenth of the sample. Sample: blood. This sequence uses TRBV20-1 and TRBJ2-5, with 7 bases in between that match TRBD1. This clonotype was obtained from a male donor in good health, serving as a control. For the CDR3, the sequence is CSASPGQQQETQYF. The sequenced DNA: TGCAGTGCTAGCCCGGGACAGCAACAAGAGACCCAGTACTTC.